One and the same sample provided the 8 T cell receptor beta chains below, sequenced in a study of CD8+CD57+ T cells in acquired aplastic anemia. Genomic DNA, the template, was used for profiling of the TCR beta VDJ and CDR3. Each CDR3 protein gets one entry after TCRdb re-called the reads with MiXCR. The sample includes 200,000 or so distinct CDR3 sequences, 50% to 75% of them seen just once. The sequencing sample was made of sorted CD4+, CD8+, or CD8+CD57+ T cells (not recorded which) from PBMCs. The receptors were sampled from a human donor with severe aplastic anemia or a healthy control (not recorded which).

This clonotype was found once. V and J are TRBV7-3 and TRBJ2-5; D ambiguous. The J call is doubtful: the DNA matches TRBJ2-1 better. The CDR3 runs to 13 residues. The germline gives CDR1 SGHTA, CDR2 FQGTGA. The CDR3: CASSDLGYNEQFF. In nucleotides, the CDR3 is TGTGCCAGCAGCGACCTAGGGTACAATGAGCAGTTCTTC.

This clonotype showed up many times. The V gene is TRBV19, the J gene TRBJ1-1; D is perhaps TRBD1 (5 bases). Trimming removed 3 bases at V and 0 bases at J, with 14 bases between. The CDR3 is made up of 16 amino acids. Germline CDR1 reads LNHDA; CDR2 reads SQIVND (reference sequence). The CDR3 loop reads CASSMMAGSLNTEAFF. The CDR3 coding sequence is TGTGCCAGTAGTATGATGGCAGGGAGCTTGAACACTGAAGCTTTCTTT. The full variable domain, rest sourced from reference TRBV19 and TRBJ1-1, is DGGITQSPKYLFRKEGQNVTLSCEQNLNHDAMYWYRQDPGQGLRLIYYSQIVNDFQKGDIAEGYSVSREKKESFPLTVTSAQKNPTAFYLCASSMMAGSLNTEAFFGQGTRLTVV.

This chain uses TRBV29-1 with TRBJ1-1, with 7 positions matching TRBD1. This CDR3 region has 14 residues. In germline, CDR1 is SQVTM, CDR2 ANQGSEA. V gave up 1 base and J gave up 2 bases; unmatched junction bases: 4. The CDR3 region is CSVEGGTANTEAFF. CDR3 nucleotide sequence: TGCAGCGTTGAAGGGGGGACAGCCAACACTGAAGCTTTCTTT.

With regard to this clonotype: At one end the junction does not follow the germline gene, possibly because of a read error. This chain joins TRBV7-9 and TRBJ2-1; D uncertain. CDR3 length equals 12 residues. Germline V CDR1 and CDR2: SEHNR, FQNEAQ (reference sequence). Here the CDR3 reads CASSSRRAGKLF. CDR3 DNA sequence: TGTGCCAGCAGCTCCCGCCGCGCAGGCAAGCTCTTC.

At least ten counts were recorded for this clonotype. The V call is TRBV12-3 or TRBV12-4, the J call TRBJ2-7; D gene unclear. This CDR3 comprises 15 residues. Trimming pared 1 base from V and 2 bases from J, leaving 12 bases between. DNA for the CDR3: TGTGCCAGCAGTTTAGATGGCATTCAGGCCTACGAGCAGTACTTC. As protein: CASSLDGIQAYEQYF.

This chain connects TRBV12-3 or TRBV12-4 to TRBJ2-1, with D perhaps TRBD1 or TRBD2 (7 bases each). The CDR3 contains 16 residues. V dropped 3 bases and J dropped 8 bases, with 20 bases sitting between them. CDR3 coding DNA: TGTGCCAGCAGTTTCTGGGCAGGGGGGGCAGGCGATGAGCAGTTCTTC. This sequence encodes CASSFWAGGAGDEQFF.

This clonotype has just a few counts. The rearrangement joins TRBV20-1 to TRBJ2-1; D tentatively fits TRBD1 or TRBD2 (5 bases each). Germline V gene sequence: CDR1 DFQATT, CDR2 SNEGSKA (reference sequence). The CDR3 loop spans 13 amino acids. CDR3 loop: CRAVGQGVNEQFF. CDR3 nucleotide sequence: TGCAGAGCCGTGGGGCAGGGAGTAAATGAGCAGTTCTTC.

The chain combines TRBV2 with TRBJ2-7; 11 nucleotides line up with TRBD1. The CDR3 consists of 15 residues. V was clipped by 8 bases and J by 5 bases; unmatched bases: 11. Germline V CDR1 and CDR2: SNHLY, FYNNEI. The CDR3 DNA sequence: TGTGCCAGCGGCAAGCCTCGGACAGGGGGCGACGAGCAGTACTTC. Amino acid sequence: CASGKPRTGGDEQYF. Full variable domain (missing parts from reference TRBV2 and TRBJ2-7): EPEVTQTPSHQVTQMGQEVILRCVPISNHLYFYWYRQILGQKVEFLVSFYNNEISEKSEIFDDQFSVERPDGSNFTLKIRSTKLEDSAMYFCASGKPRTGGDEQYFGPGTRLTVT.